This TCR beta chain came from a study of radiation and T cells in renal cell carcinoma. Whole-study findings and limits: Top tumor clonotypes rose in blood 2 weeks post-radiation, then contracted.

V shed 5 bases and J shed 7 bases, with 14 bases lying between them. CDR1 SEHNR and CDR2 FQNEAQ come from the germline V gene (reference sequence). The length of the CDR3 is 14 residues. A remark on this clone: Its antigen is unidentified.

Generated by immunoSEQ multiplex PCR, the TCRdb table keeps only in-frame clones and is missing some. The sample records tens of thousands of clones, 80% to 90% being singletons. Time point described: blood 2 weeks post-SBRT. Treatment reported: 15 Gy SBRT to primary tumor, nephrectomy 4 weeks later. Blood was sampled at baseline, 2 weeks and 4 weeks after SBRT. The sample consisted of blood, taken from a patient whose treatment included radiotherapy and nephrectomy. The clonotype comes from a woman aged 50 to 60 with renal cell carcinoma. The V gene is TRBV7-9, the J gene TRBJ1-4; a weak D match, TRBD1 (5 bases). The CDR3: CASSQSGGSEKLFF. The DNA for the CDR3 is TGTGCCAGCAGCCAGAGTGGGGGTAGTGAAAAACTGTTTTTT.